The sequence of this T cell receptor (beta chain) was determined in a study of blood T cell repertoires in COVID-19 (dated by TCRdb to the early 2020s). Study-wide context: Samples from collaborators originated in the United States, Italy and Spain and spanned both the acute and convalescent phases of COVID-19. Where available, HLA class I and class II types were obtained from metadata supplied by the sample provider rather than from assay-based typing. Samples were obtained from the ongoing ImmuneRACE study (first 160 participants) and from 1,254 subjects provided by 6 global collaborators. The prospective study material was composed of cDNA or gDNA derived from T cells, B-cell-depleted T cells, or PBMCs. Subjects who had been exposed to COVID-19, were actively infected with it, or had recovered from it provided the deeply sampled blood TCRbeta repertoires that made up the dataset. The repertoires were released in a freely available public database intended as a resource for research on the immune response to SARS-CoV-2. Nearly every sample came with metadata listing a de-identified subject ID, COVID-19 status, age in years and sex. The paper's findings and limits, for the study overall: Clinical and demographic metadata were provided uncurated, with the amount varying by source and participant.

Comment on this clone: It lacks a known antigen. It has no much larger one-base neighbor in the sample; base qualities were not kept.

The immunoSEQ Assay, a bias-controlled multiplex PCR, was used to amplify TCRbeta CDR3 regions from genomic DNA. The original methods were these. Within the assay, amplification of reference gene primers was used to estimate how many nucleated cells each sample contained. Sequence reads were collapsed and filtered to measure the absolute abundance of every unique TCRbeta CDR3 rearrangement. For each sample, productive Simpson clonality was calculated by taking the square root of Simpson's diversity index across productive rearrangements. TCRdb stores this immuneACCESS table with in-frame sequences only. Part of the clones is absent; in the studies checked, under half of the shortfall reflects unresolved V genes, and no reason is known for the rest. V and J calls and clone size are those listed in that table; D and trimming were worked out from the DNA. Present in this sample are 100,000 to 150,000 clones, around 91% of which were seen just once. 25% to 35% of the sample is in the top ten clones.

The germline V gene sets CDR1 to KGHSH and CDR2 to LQKENI. Trimming takes 3 bases from V and 5 bases from J, and the germline ends sit 13 bases apart. Including cysteine and phenylalanine, the CDR3 has 14 amino acids. Only the CDR3 portion is preserved as DNA: 42 bases, with reading frame beginning at the first base. Each collaborating institution followed its own protocols to collect whole blood in K2EDTA tubes. For TCRbeta analysis, collaborator samples were shipped as frozen whole blood, as isolated PBMCs, or as DNA extracted from either sample type. The TCR sequence derives from a man aged 65-85 years with active or convalescent COVID-19. This chain is built from TRBV18 and TRBJ2-5; TRBD1 could be the D gene, as 7 bases match. The sequenced sample consisted of peripheral blood. The CDR3 here reads CASSPSSGGETQYF. The DNA sequence is given as TGTGCCAGCTCACCGAGTTCAGGGGGGGAGACCCAGTACTTC. The reference TRBV18 and TRBJ2-5 proteins fill in what lies around the CDR3, so the full variable domain reads NAGVMQNPRHLVRRRGQEARLRCSPMKGHSHVYWYRQLPEEGLKFMVYLQKENIIDESGMPKERFSAEFPKEGPSILRIQQVVRGDSAAYFCASSPSSGGETQYFGPGTRLLVL.